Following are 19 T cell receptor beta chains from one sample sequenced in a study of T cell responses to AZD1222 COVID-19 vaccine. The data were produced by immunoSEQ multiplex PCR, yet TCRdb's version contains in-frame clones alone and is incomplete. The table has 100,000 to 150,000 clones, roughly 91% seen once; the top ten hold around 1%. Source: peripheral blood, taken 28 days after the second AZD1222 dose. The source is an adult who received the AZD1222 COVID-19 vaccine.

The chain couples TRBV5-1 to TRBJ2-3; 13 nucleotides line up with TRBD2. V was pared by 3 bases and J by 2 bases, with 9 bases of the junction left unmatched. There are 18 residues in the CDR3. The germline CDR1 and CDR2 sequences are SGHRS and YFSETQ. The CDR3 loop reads CASSSGLAGNTFTDTQYF. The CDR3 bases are TGCGCCAGCAGCTCGGGACTAGCGGGAAATACATTCACAGATACGCAGTATTTT.

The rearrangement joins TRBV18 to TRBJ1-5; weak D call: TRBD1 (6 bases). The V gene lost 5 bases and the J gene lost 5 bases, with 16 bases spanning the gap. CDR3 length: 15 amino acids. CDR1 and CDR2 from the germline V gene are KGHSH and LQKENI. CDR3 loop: CASSTQTGTYQPQHF. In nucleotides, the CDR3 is TGTGCCAGCTCAACCCAGACAGGAACTTATCAGCCCCAGCATTTT.

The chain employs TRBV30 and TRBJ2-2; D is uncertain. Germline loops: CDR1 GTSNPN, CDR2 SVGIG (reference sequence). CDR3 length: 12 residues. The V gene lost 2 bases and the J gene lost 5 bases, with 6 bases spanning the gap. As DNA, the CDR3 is TGTGCCTGGAGTTTACGGACCGGGGAGCTGTTTTTT. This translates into CAWSLRTGELFF.

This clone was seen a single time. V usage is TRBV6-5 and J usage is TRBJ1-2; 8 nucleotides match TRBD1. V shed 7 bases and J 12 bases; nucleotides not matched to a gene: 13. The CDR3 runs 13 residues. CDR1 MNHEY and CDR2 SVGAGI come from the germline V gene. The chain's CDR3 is CASTPGQGGQNTF. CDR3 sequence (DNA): TGTGCCAGCACCCCCGGACAGGGAGGTCAAAACACCTTC.

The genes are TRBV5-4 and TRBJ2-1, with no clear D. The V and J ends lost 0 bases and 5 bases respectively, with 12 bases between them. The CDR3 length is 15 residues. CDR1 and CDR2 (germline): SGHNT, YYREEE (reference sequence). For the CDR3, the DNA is TGTGCCAGCAGCTTGGTTGGCAGTTCTCACAATGAGCAGTTCTTC. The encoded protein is CASSLVGSSHNEQFF. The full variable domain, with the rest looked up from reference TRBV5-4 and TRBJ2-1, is ETGVTQSPTHLIKTRGQQVTLRCSSQSGHNTVSWYQQALGQGPQFIFQYYREEENGRGNFPPRFSGLQFPNYSSELNVNALELDDSALYLCASSLVGSSHNEQFFGPGTRLTVL.

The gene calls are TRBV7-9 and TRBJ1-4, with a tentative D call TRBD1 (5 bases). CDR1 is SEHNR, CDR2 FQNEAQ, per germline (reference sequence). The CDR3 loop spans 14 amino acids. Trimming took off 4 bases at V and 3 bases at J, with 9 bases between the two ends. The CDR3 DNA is TGTGCCAGCAGCTCAATAGGGGCTAATGAAAAACTGTTTTTT. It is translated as CASSSIGANEKLFF. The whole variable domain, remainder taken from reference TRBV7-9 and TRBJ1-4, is DTGVSQNPRHKITKRGQNVTFRCDPISEHNRLYWYRQTLGQGPEFLTYFQNEAQLEKSRLLSDRFSAERPKGSFSTLEIQRTEQGDSAMYLCASSSIGANEKLFFGSGTQLSVL.

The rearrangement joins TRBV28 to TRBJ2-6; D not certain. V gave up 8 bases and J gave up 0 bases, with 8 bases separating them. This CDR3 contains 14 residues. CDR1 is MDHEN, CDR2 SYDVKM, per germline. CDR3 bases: TGTGCCAGCGGAGAAAACTCTGGGGCCAACGTCCTGACTTTC. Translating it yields CASGENSGANVLTF.

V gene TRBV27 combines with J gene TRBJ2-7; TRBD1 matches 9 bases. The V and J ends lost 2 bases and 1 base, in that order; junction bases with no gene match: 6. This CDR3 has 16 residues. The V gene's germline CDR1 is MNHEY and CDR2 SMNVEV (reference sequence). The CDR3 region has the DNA TGTGCCAGCAGTTTAAAAAGGACAGGGGTGTCCTACGAGCAGTACTTC. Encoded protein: CASSLKRTGVSYEQYF.

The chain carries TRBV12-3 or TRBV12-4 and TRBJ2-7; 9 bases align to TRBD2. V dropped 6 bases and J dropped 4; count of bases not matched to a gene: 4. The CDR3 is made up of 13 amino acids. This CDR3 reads CASRTSGSYEQYF. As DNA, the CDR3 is TGTGCCAGCAGGACTAGCGGATCGTACGAGCAGTACTTC.

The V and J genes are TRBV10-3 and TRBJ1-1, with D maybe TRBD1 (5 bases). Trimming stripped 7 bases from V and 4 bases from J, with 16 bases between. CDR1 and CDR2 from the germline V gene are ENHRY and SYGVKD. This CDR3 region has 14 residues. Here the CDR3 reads CAINPTQGSTEAFF. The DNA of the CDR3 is TGTGCCATCAACCCGACCCAGGGATCCACTGAAGCTTTCTTT.

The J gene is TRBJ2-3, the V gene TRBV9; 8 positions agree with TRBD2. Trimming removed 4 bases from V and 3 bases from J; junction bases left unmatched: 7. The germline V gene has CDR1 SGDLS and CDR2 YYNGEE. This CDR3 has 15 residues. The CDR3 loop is CASSTREGRTDTQYF. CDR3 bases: TGTGCCAGCAGCACCCGGGAGGGCCGAACAGATACGCAGTATTTT. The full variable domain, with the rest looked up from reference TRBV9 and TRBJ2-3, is DSGVTQTPKHLITATGQRVTLRCSPRSGDLSVYWYQQSLDQGLQFLIQYYNGEERAKGNILERFSAQQFPDLHSELNLSSLELGDSALYFCASSTREGRTDTQYFGPGTRLTVL.

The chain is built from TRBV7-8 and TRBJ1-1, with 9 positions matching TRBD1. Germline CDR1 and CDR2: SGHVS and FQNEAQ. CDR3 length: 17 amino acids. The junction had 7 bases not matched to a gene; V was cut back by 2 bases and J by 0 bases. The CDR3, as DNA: TGTGCCAGCAGCTTATTTTTGGGGGACAGGGTGAACACTGAAGCTTTCTTT. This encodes CASSLFLGDRVNTEAFF.

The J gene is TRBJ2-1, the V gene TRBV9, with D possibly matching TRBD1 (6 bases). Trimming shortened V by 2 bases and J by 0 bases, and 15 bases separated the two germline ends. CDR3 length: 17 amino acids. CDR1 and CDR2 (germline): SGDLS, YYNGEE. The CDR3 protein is CASSVGTRFSSYNEQFF. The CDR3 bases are TGTGCCAGCAGCGTCGGGACAAGATTCAGCTCCTACAATGAGCAGTTCTTC. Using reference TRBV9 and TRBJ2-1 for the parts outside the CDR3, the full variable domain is DSGVTQTPKHLITATGQRVTLRCSPRSGDLSVYWYQQSLDQGLQFLIQYYNGEERAKGNILERFSAQQFPDLHSELNLSSLELGDSALYFCASSVGTRFSSYNEQFFGPGTRLTVL.

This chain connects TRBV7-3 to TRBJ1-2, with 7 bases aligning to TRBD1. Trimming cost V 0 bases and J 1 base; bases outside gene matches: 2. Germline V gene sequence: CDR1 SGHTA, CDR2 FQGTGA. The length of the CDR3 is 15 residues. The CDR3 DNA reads TGTGCCAGCAGCTTAACGGGGGACAGTAACTATGGCTACACCTTC. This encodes CASSLTGDSNYGYTF.

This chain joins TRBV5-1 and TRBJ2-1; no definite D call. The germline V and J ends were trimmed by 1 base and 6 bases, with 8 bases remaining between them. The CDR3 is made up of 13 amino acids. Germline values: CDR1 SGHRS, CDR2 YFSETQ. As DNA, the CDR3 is TGCGCCAGCAGCTTGTCCCCGGGCAATGAGCAGTTCTTC. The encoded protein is CASSLSPGNEQFF.

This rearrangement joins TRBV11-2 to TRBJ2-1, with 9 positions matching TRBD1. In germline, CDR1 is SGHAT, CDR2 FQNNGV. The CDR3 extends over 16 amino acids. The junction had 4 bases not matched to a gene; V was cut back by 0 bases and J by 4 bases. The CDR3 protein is CASSLDRDREYNEQFF. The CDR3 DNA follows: TGTGCCAGCAGCTTAGACCGGGACAGGGAGTACAATGAGCAGTTCTTC.

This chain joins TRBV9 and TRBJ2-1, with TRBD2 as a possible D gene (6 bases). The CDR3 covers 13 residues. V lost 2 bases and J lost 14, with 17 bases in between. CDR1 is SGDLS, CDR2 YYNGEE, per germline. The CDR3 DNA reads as TGTGCCAGCAGCGTCTCAAGGGACTCCACGGAGTTCTTC. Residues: CASSVSRDSTEFF.

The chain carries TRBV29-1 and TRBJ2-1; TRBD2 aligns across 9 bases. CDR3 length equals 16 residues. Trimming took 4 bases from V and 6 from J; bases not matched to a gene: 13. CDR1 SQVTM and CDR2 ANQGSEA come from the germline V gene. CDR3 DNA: TGCAGCGTTGGTCCATATAGCGGGAGAGGGGGCAATGAGCAGTTCTTC. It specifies CSVGPYSGRGGNEQFF.

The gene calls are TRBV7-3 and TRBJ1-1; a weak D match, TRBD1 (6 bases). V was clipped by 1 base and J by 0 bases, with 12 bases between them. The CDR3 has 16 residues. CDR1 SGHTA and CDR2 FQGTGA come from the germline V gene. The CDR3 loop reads CASSLRGGEMNTEAFF. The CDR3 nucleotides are TGTGCCAGCAGCTTAAGAGGGGGTGAGATGAACACTGAAGCTTTCTTT.